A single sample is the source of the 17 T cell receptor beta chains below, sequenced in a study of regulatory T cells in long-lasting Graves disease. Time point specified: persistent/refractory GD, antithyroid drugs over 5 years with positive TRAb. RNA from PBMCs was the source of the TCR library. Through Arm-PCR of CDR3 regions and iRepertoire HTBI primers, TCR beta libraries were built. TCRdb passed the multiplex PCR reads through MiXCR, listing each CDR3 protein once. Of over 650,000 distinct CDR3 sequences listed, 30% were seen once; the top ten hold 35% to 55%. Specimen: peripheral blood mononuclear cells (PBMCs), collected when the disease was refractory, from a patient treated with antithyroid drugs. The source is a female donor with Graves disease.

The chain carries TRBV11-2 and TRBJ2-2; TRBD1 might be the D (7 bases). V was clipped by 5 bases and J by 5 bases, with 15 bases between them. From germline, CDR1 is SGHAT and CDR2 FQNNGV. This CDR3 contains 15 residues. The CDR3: CASSPLTGRTGELFF. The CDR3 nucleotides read TGTGCCAGCAGCCCTTTGACAGGGAGGACCGGGGAGCTGTTTTTT.

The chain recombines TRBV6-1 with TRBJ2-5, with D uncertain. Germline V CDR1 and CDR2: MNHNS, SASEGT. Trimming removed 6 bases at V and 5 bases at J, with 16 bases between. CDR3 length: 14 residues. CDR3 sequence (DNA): TGTGCCAGCAGCAAAAAGTGGGTTTTGGAGACCCAGTACTTC. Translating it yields CASSKKWVLETQYF.

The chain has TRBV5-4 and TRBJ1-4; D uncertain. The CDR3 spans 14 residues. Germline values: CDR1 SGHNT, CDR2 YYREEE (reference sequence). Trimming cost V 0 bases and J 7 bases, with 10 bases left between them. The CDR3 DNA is TGTGCCAGCAGCTTGGAGTCATATGGTGAAAAACTGTTTTTT. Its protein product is CASSLESYGEKLFF.

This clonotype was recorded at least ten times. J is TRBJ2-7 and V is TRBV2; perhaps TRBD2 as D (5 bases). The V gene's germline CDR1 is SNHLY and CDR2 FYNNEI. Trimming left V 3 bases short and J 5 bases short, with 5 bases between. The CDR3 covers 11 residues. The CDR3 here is CASSERDEQYF. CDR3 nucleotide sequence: TGTGCCAGCAGTGAGAGGGACGAGCAGTACTTC.

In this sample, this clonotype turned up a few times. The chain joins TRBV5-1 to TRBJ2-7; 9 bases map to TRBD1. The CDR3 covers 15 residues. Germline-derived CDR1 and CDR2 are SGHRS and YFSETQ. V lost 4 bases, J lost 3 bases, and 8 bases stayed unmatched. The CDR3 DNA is TGCGCCAGCAGCCTCGGGACAGGGAGCATCTACGAGCAGTACTTC. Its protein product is CASSLGTGSIYEQYF.

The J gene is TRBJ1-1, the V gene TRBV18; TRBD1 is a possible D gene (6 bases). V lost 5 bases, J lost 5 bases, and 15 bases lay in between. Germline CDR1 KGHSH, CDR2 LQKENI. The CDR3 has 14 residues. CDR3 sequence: CASSYLGQRTEAFF. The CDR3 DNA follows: TGTGCCAGCTCATATCTCGGACAGCGGACTGAAGCTTTCTTT.

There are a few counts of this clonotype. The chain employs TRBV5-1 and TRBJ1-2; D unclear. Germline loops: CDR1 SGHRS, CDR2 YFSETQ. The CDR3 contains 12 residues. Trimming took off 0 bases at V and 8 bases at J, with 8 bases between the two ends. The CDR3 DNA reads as TGCGCCAGCAGCTTGGCCCTGGGGGGCTACACCTTC. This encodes CASSLALGGYTF.

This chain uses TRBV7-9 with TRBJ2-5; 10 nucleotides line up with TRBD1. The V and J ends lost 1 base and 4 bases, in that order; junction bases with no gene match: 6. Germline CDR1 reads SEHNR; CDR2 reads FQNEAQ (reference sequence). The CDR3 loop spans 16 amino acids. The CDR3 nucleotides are TGTGCCAGCAGCTTAGAGGGCTGGACAGGGGGAGAGACCCAGTACTTC. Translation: CASSLEGWTGGETQYF.

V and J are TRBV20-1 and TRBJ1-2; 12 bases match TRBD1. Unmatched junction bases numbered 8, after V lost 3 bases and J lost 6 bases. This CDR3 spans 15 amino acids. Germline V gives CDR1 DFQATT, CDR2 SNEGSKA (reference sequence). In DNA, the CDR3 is TGCAGTGCTAGGTTACCCGGGACAGGGGGCGATGGCTACACCTTC. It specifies CSARLPGTGGDGYTF.

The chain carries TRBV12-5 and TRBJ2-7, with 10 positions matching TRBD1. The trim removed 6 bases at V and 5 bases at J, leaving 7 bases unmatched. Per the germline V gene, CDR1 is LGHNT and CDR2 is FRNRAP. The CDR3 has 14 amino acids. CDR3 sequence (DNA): TGTGCTAGTGGCGCCGCCGGGACAGGGGACGAGCAGTACTTC. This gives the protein CASGAAGTGDEQYF.

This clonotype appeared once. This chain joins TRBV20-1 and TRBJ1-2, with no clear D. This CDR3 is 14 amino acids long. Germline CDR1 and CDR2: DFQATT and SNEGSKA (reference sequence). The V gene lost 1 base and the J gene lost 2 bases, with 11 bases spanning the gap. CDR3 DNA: TGCAGTGCTAGAGTTCAAGGCAGCAACTATGGCTACACCTTC. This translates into CSARVQGSNYGYTF.

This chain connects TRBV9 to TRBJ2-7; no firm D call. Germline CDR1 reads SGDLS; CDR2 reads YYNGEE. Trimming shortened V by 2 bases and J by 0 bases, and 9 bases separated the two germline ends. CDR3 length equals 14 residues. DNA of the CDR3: TGTGCCAGCAGCGTGGGTGCTAGCTCCTACGAGCAGTACTTC. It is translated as CASSVGASSYEQYF.

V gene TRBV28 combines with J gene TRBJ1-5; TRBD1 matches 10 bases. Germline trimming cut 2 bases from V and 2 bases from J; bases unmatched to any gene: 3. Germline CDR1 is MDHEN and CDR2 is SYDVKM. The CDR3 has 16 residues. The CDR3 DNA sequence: TGTGCCAGCAGTTTAGGGACAGGGGCTGGCAATCAGCCCCAGCATTTT. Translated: CASSLGTGAGNQPQHF.

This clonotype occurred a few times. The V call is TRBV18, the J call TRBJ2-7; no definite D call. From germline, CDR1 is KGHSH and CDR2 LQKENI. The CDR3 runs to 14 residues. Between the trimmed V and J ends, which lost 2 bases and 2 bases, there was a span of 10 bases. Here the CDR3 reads CASSPGPPPYEQYF. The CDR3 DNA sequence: TGTGCCAGCTCACCAGGGCCGCCACCCTACGAGCAGTACTTC.

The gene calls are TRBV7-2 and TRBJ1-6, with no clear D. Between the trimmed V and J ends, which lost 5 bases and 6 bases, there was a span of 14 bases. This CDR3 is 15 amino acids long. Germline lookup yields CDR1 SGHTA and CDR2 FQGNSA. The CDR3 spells CASSQDRRINSPLHF. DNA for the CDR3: TGTGCCAGCAGCCAAGATCGGAGAATTAATTCACCCCTCCACTTT.

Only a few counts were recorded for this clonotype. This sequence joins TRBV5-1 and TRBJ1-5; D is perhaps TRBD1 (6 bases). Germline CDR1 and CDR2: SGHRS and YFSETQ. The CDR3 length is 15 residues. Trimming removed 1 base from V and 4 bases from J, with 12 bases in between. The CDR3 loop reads CASSLRGLANQPQHF. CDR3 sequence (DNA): TGCGCCAGCAGCTTGCGGGGGCTGGCAAATCAGCCCCAGCATTTT.

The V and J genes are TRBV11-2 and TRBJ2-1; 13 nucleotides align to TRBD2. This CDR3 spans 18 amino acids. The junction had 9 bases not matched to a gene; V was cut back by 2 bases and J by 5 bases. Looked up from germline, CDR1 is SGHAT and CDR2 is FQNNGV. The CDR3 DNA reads TGTGCCAGCAGCTTAAGGGTTGGGACTAGCGGGAAACACAATGAGCAGTTCTTC. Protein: CASSLRVGTSGKHNEQFF.